The clone carrying this T cell receptor (beta chain) was recorded only once. Its target is unknown. PCR primers comprised 60 Vbeta and 13 Jbeta primers. Assay used: immunoSEQ multiplex PCR; TCRdb lists only in-frame clones, some missing. This sample has 65,000 to 80,000 clones; around 68% occur once, and the top ten carry about 9.1%. The V end was cut by 10 bases, the J end by 0 bases, with 13 bases between. This CDR3 spans 14 amino acids. The germline gives CDR1 MDHEN, CDR2 SYDVKM. The entry originates in a study of cytomegalovirus exposure and HLA in healthy donors. Study conclusions and caveats: A later look showed TCR association rates differing by HLA locus, highest for DRB1 and lowest for HLA-C. With high specificity and sensitivity, the classifier reportedly diagnosed cytomegalovirus status.

This clonotype was obtained from a middle-aged man in good health and CMV-seropositive. The V gene is TRBV28, the J gene TRBJ1-5; the D is unclear. Material for sequencing was PBMCs. This chain's CDR3 is CATQSTNSNQPQHF. CDR3 nucleotides: TGTGCCACCCAGTCCACGAATAGCAATCAGCCCCAGCATTTT.